Listed here are 7 T cell receptor beta chains from one sample, sequenced in a study of T cell changes during pregnancy in multiple sclerosis (dated by TCRdb to between 2018 and 2021). Receptor libraries were prepared by the immunoSEQ multiplex PCR assay. What TCRdb holds here is the immuneACCESS table cut down to in-frame rearrangements. Part of the clones is not present; checked against another copy, under half of the missing clones reflect an unresolved V gene, and the others are unexplained. In all, the sample holds approximately 70,000 clones, and 89% of those were seen once. Clones ranked in the top ten supply 0.7% to 0.9% of the sample. Source: peripheral blood, taken in the first trimester of pregnancy. Source of these receptors: a female donor in good health, enrolled as a control in a pregnancy study.

The CDR3 spells CASTRTSVAQAGEQFF. CDR3 nucleotides: TGTGCCAGCACCAGGACTAGCGTCGCCCAGGCGGGGGAGCAGTTCTTC. V usage is TRBV11-2 and J usage is TRBJ2-1; 9 nucleotides match TRBD2. Germline values: CDR1 SGHAT, CDR2 FQNNGV. There are 16 residues in the CDR3. V was pared by 7 bases and J by 10 bases, with 17 bases of the junction left unmatched.

The gene calls are TRBV9 and TRBJ2-1; the match to TRBD2 covers 9 bases. Germline lookup yields CDR1 SGDLS and CDR2 YYNGEE. The CDR3 sequence is 16 residues long. V gave up 0 bases and J gave up 9 bases; unmatched junction bases: 10. CDR3 nucleotide sequence: TGTGCCAGCAGCGTAGGAGCGGCGGGAGGGTCCGGTGAGCAGTTCTTC. Translated: CASSVGAAGGSGEQFF.

The chain links TRBV11-2 to TRBJ1-2; D might be TRBD1 (6 bases). This CDR3 region has 16 residues. Between the trimmed V and J ends, which lost 0 bases and 8 bases, there was a span of 19 bases. Germline lookup yields CDR1 SGHAT and CDR2 FQNNGV. The CDR3 region has the DNA TGTGCCAGCAGCTTAGACACAGGGTACCCCCGTCACGGCTACACCTTC. Translated, it gives CASSLDTGYPRHGYTF.

The rearrangement links TRBV7-2 to TRBJ2-7; 8 positions agree with TRBD1. The germline V gene has CDR1 SGHTA and CDR2 FQGNSA. The trim removed 1 base at V and 3 bases at J, leaving 2 bases unmatched. The CDR3 runs to 14 residues. CDR3 DNA: TGTGCCAGCAGCTTAGGGACAGGGATCTACGAGCAGTACTTC. The encoded protein is CASSLGTGIYEQYF.

The rearrangement joins TRBV14 to TRBJ2-1; TRBD1 aligns across 9 bases. V lost 2 bases, J lost 8 bases, and 16 bases stayed unmatched. Germline V gene sequence: CDR1 SGHDN, CDR2 FVKESK. The CDR3 loop spans 18 amino acids. CDR3 in amino acids: CASSQRRQGTGWEDEQFF. In DNA form, the CDR3 reads TGTGCCAGCAGCCAAAGAAGACAGGGGACAGGGTGGGAGGATGAGCAGTTCTTC.

The gene calls are TRBV7-8 and TRBJ1-1, with D possibly TRBD1 on 6 matching bases. V shed 1 base and J shed 1 base, with 19 bases lying between them. The germline V gene encodes CDR1 SGHVS and CDR2 FQNEAQ. This CDR3 has 18 amino acids. Here the CDR3 reads CASSLGRDPRGRNTEAFF. The DNA for the CDR3 is TGTGCCAGCAGCTTAGGCCGGGACCCCAGGGGAAGGAACACTGAAGCTTTCTTT. Full variable domain (missing parts from reference TRBV7-8 and TRBJ1-1): GAGVSQSPRYKVAKRGQDVALRCDPISGHVSLFWYQQALGQGPEFLTYFQNEAQLDKSGLPSDRFFAERPEGSVSTLKIQRTQQEDSAVYLCASSLGRDPRGRNTEAFFGQGTRLTVV.

V and J are TRBV28 and TRBJ2-3, with D perhaps matching TRBD2 (6 bases). Trimming took 6 bases from V and 9 from J, leaving 19 bases between them. The CDR3 is 14 amino acids. Per germline, CDR1 MDHEN and CDR2 SYDVKM. CDR3 sequence reads: CASSSTRGGGTQYF. The DNA of the CDR3 is TGTGCCAGCAGCTCTACGCGGGGTGGTGGGACGCAGTATTTT.